The present entry profiles one TCR beta chain with its context. These data originate in a study of blood T cell repertoires in COVID-19. Across the study: Collection of acute and convalescent COVID-19 samples took place in the United States, Italy and Spain. From T cells, B-cell-depleted T cells, or PBMCs came the material, which was cDNA or gDNA.

The assay was immunoSEQ multiplex PCR, and TCRdb's table has in-frame clones only and misses some. The profile covers 53,000 or so clones, with 70% to 90% appearing a single time and about an eighth taken by the ten largest. From germline, CDR1 is SGHTA and CDR2 FQGNSA. There are 15 residues in the CDR3. The V gene end was trimmed by 5 bases and the J gene end by 3 bases; junction bases not matched to a gene: 8. Input material: peripheral blood. This clonotype originated in a man at least 80 years old with acute or convalescent COVID-19. The chain employs TRBV7-2 and TRBJ1-2, with 8 bases fitting TRBD1. This CDR3 reads CASSPHLGQDYGYTF. The DNA of the CDR3 is TGTGCCAGCAGCCCGCACTTGGGACAGGACTATGGCTACACCTTC. The entire variable domain, with the rest obtained from reference TRBV7-2 and TRBJ1-2, is as follows: GAGVSQSPSNKVTEKGKDVELRCDPISGHTALYWYRQSLGQGLEFLIYFQGNSAPDKSGLPSDRFSAERTGGSVSTLTIQRTQQEDSAVYLCASSPHLGQDYGYTFGSGTRLTVV.